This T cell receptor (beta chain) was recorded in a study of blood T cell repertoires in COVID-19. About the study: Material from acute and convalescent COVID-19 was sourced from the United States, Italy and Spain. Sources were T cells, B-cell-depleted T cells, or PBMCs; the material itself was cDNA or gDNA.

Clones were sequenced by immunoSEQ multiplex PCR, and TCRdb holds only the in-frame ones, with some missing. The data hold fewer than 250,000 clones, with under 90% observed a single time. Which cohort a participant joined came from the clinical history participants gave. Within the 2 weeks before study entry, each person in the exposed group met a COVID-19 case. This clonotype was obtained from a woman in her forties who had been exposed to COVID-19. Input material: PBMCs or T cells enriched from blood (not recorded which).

The DNA for the CDR3 is TGTGCCAGCAGCACAACCGGGCCGCGGGGCTCCTACGAGCAGTACTTC. Its protein product is CASSTTGPRGSYEQYF. The V and J genes are TRBV7-2 and TRBJ2-7, with D perhaps matching TRBD2 (6 bases). V lost 5 bases and J 0 bases, leaving 17 bases between the germline ends. The CDR3 covers 16 residues. Germline V gene sequence: CDR1 SGHTA, CDR2 FQGNSA.